Sequencing of this T cell receptor beta chain was carried out in a study of T-cell reconstitution after alpha-beta-depleted transplantation in children (dated by TCRdb to about 2016). For the wider study: Using TCR repertoire profiling, the study quantitatively followed how T-cell immune reconstitution unfolded in children after TCRalphabeta/CD19-depleted allogeneic hematopoietic cell transplantation. On the study overall, not on this receptor specifically: The apparently early alphabetaT-cell count recovery about two months after transplant was reportedly dependent on only several hundred rapidly expanded clones derived from non-depleted graft cells. In some patients, the high TCRbeta diversity seen at day 60 was put down to recipient T cells and intrathymic progenitors that had survived conditioning. The frequencies of hyperexpanded clones fell over the following months, and after one year, T-cell counts and TCRbeta diversity were mostly attributed to newly produced T cells.

The sample's treatment or condition label, decoded: allogeneic hematopoietic cell transplantation with graft depleted of TCRalphabeta T cells and CD19 B cells. Transplant recipients were children who received TCRalphabeta/CD19-depleted allogeneic hematopoietic cell grafts. The library was produced with PCR. TCRdb names Illumina HiSeq 2500 as the instrument used. Molecular barcoding was employed in the preparation of TCR libraries, with unique molecular identifiers being used to normalize TCRbeta repertoire quantification. TCRdb reworked the public reads: Q25 trimming with fastp, MiXCR clone assembly, productive beta chains retained. Identical CDR3 protein sequences are pooled into one entry, listed with their most common genes and DNA. For this sample the table gives around 420,000 distinct CDR3 sequences, of which around 15% were detected only once. The top ten constitute around 30% of the sample.

V trim: 3 bases; J trim: 4 bases; unmatched bases: 9. CDR1 and CDR2 (DFQATT, SNEGSKA) derive from the germline V gene (reference sequence). Inclusive of the bounding cysteine and phenylalanine, the CDR3 is 14 residues long. The retained sequence is limited to the CDR3, 42 bases, with the frame set at the first base. A note on this clonotype: It has no known antigen specificity. No base qualities exist here, and no much larger clone lies one base off it.

The sequencing here drew on PBMCs, mostly from graft donor cells, taken 360 days after TCRalphabeta/CD19-depleted stem cell transplant. This receptor was obtained from a boy under two years old who had a stem cell transplant for Wiskott-Aldrich syndrome, so the T cells may come from the graft donor. This chain is built from TRBV20-1 and TRBJ2-7; TRBD1 fits 7 bases in the junction. For the CDR3, the sequence is CSASRRQGLYEQYF. The base sequence is TGCAGTGCTAGCCGGAGACAGGGATTGTACGAGCAGTACTTC.